A selection of T cell receptor beta chains follows, all from one sample in a study of T cell responses to AZD1222 COVID-19 vaccine. Method: immunoSEQ multiplex PCR; TCRdb's copy keeps in-frame clones and lacks some. The table shows about 160,000 clones, with roughly nine tenths occurring only once. The specimen comprised peripheral blood, sampled on day 0 of AZD1222 vaccination. The receptors were sampled from an adult in good health. The conserved cysteine and the conserved F or W are not part of the CDR3 here.

J | V | CDR3
TRBJ1-2 | TRBV28 | ASLAGGEGYT
TRBJ1-5 | TRBV19 | ASQPQGPRGNQPQH
TRBJ1-2 | TRBV10-2 | ASRGNRGYGYT
TRBJ2-5 | TRBV19 | ATKTPRGQRYETQY
TRBJ1-2 | TRBV11-2 | ASSLVRDGYT
TRBJ2-7 | TRBV30 | AWSGGRGGSYEQY
TRBJ1-5 | TRBV27 | ASGNLVYSNQPQH
TRBJ1-1 | TRBV7-9 | ASSLIQRSPEAF
TRBJ2-1 | TRBV12-3/TRBV12-4 | ASSLGRGNEQF
TRBJ1-2 | TRBV19 | ASGEARTEDGYT
TRBJ2-5 | TRBV27 | ASSLSLAGARETQY
TRBJ2-7 | TRBV18 | ASSPSGIVGSEQY
TRBJ1-4 | TRBV5-4 | ASSGGATNEKLF